One sample yielded the 24 T cell receptor beta chains listed below, sequenced in a study of CD8 T cells in Susac syndrome. Random hexamers were used to reverse transcribe an amount of about 0.5 to 1 ug RNA. MiXCR, applied by TCRdb to the immunoSEQ multiplex PCR reads, yields one record per CDR3 protein. The sample yields about 300,000 distinct CDR3 sequences, about 91% seen once. What was sequenced was CD8+ T cells from PBMCs. All receptors derive from a human donor with multiple sclerosis.

This sequence joins TRBV20-1 and TRBJ2-7; possible D gene TRBD2, 7 bases. Germline V gene lookup returns CDR1 DFQATT and CDR2 SNEGSKA (reference sequence). V lost 0 bases, J lost 5 bases, and 20 bases lay in between. This CDR3 has 16 residues. The CDR3 spells CSARDLGGRAVNEQYF. CDR3 DNA: TGCAGTGCTAGAGATCTAGGGGGGAGGGCCGTCAACGAGCAGTACTTC.

The CDR3 region has the DNA TGTGCCAGCAGCTCGGGACTAGCCTTCGAGCAGTTCTTC. This encodes CASSSGLAFEQFF. The chain carries TRBV28 and TRBJ2-1, with TRBD2 identical over 9 bases. The junction had 7 bases not matched to a gene; V was cut back by 6 bases and J by 10 bases. Germline loops: CDR1 MDHEN, CDR2 SYDVKM. The CDR3 spans 13 residues.

The chain uses TRBV6-2 or TRBV6-3 and TRBJ2-1; D call uncertain. Trimming shortened V by 6 bases and J by 9 bases, and 15 bases separated the two germline ends. This CDR3 region has 13 residues. Looked up from germline, CDR1 is MNHEY and CDR2 is SVGEGT. CDR3 protein: CASSPTRTLEQFF. The CDR3 DNA reads as TGTGCCAGCAGCCCCACCCGAACCCTTGAGCAGTTCTTC.

This rearrangement joins TRBV27 to TRBJ1-5, with TRBD1 matching 7 bases. The CDR3 runs 15 residues. Germline V CDR1 and CDR2: MNHEY, SMNVEV (reference sequence). J gave up 6 bases and V 2 bases, and 7 bases lay outside the gene matches. This chain's CDR3 is CASSLSGGGGQPQHF. The CDR3 DNA reads as TGTGCCAGCAGTTTAAGCGGAGGGGGCGGTCAGCCCCAGCATTTT.

This chain links TRBV27 with TRBJ2-7; D ambiguous. V shed 2 bases and J shed 6 bases, with 11 bases lying between them. Germline values: CDR1 MNHEY, CDR2 SMNVEV (reference sequence). CDR3 length: 13 amino acids. The DNA of the CDR3 is TGTGCCAGCAGTTTAGGTCCAGCCGCCGAGCAGTACTTC. Its protein is CASSLGPAAEQYF.

J is TRBJ1-1 and V is TRBV19; D gene uncertain. The CDR3 consists of 14 residues. Trimming took 3 bases from V and 4 from J, leaving 12 bases between them. Germline values: CDR1 LNHDA, CDR2 SQIVND (reference sequence). The CDR3 is CASSIMGGSTEAFF. CDR3 nucleotides: TGTGCCAGTAGTATTATGGGAGGCTCCACTGAAGCTTTCTTT. Combining the CDR3 with reference TRBV19 and TRBJ1-1 gives the whole variable domain DGGITQSPKYLFRKEGQNVTLSCEQNLNHDAMYWYRQDPGQGLRLIYYSQIVNDFQKGDIAEGYSVSREKKESFPLTVTSAQKNPTAFYLCASSIMGGSTEAFFGQGTRLTVV.

The chain uses TRBV6-2 or TRBV6-3 and TRBJ1-2; no clear D gene. The CDR3 sequence is 13 residues long. The germline CDR1 and CDR2 sequences are MNHEY and SVGEGT. V was shortened by 8 bases and J by 4 bases, with 14 bases between the two germline ends. CDR3 DNA: TGTGCCAGCGGGTTAGGCGGCGGCTATGGCTACACCTTC. Translation: CASGLGGGYGYTF.

The rearrangement links TRBV6-2 or TRBV6-3 to TRBJ2-2; either TRBD1 or TRBD2 may supply D (6 bases each). Looked up from germline, CDR1 is MNHEY and CDR2 is SVGEGT. This CDR3 is built from 17 residues. V lost 1 base and J lost 8, with 20 bases in between. The CDR3 spells CASSYWGDKEEPGELFF. The CDR3 nucleotides read TGTGCCAGCAGTTACTGGGGGGACAAAGAGGAACCAGGGGAGCTGTTTTTT.

The rearrangement joins TRBV20-1 to TRBJ2-1; D might be TRBD2 (6 bases). Trimming removed 6 bases from V and 0 bases from J, with 15 bases in between. Germline V lookup: CDR1 DFQATT, CDR2 SNEGSKA (reference sequence). CDR3 length equals 15 residues. The CDR3: CSAPLRLGSYNEQFF. The CDR3 DNA sequence: TGCAGTGCCCCCCTTAGACTAGGCTCCTACAATGAGCAGTTCTTC.

V usage is TRBV6-5 and J usage is TRBJ2-5, with TRBD1 identical over 7 bases. The CDR3 spans 18 residues. With V trimmed by 4 bases and J by 3 bases, 17 bases remained unmatched. CDR1 and CDR2 from the germline V gene are MNHEY and SVGAGI. CDR3 loop: CASSSRDPGTVLEETQYF. The CDR3 DNA follows: TGTGCCAGCAGTTCACGGGATCCGGGGACAGTTTTAGAAGAGACCCAGTACTTC.

The CDR3 loop reads CAISVGWSGPWDEQFF. The DNA for the CDR3 is TGTGCCATCAGTGTAGGTTGGAGCGGTCCCTGGGATGAGCAGTTCTTC. The chain recombines TRBV10-3 with TRBJ2-1; perhaps TRBD2 as D (5 bases). The germline CDR1 and CDR2 sequences are ENHRY and SYGVKD. The CDR3 covers 16 residues. Trimming cost V 4 bases and J 8 bases, with 21 bases left between them.

The CDR3 sequence is CAISGFQGGSDNSPLHF. DNA for the CDR3: TGTGCCATCAGTGGTTTTCAGGGTGGCAGTGATAATTCACCCCTCCACTTT. The chain couples TRBV10-3 to TRBJ1-6; a weak D match, TRBD1 (5 bases). The CDR3 extends over 17 amino acids. Trimming stripped 4 bases from V and 5 bases from J, with 18 bases between. CDR1 is ENHRY, CDR2 SYGVKD, per germline.

The V call is TRBV27, the J call TRBJ1-1; D remains unclear. V lost 5 bases and J 0 bases, leaving 7 bases between the germline ends. In germline, CDR1 is MNHEY, CDR2 SMNVEV (reference sequence). CDR3 length: 13 amino acids. The CDR3 bases are TGTGCCAGCAGTATTACAGTGAACACTGAAGCTTTCTTT. The encoded protein is CASSITVNTEAFF.

This clonotype is a singleton in its sample. The chain carries TRBV5-6 and TRBJ2-1; possible D gene TRBD2, 5 bases. Germline V gene sequence: CDR1 SGHDT, CDR2 YYEEEE. The CDR3 covers 15 residues. Trimming removed 2 bases at V and 4 bases at J, with 13 bases between. CDR3 protein: CASSLAEAVYNEQFF. The CDR3, as DNA: TGTGCCAGCAGCTTAGCGGAAGCTGTATACAATGAGCAGTTCTTC.

V is TRBV9 and J is TRBJ1-2, with D unresolved. Germline V lookup: CDR1 SGDLS, CDR2 YYNGEE. The CDR3 runs to 16 residues. Trimming removed 0 bases from V and 2 bases from J, with 14 bases in between. CDR3 in DNA: TGTGCCAGCAGCGTAGTATCGGGAGCCCTAAACTATGGCTACACCTTC. This translates into CASSVVSGALNYGYTF.

The chain uses TRBV15 and TRBJ2-5; 14 nucleotides match TRBD2. Germline values: CDR1 LNHNV, CDR2 YYDKDF (reference sequence). V lost 0 bases to trimming and J lost 4 bases; unmatched junction nucleotides: 10. The CDR3 has 19 amino acids. CDR3 in amino acids: CATSRDLTSGRVGRETQYF. The CDR3 coding sequence is TGTGCCACCAGCAGAGATTTGACTAGCGGGAGGGTCGGGAGAGAGACCCAGTACTTC. The entire variable domain, with the rest obtained from reference TRBV15 and TRBJ2-5, is as follows: DAMVIQNPRYQVTQFGKPVTLSCSQTLNHNVMYWYQQKSSQAPKLLFHYYDKDFNNEADTPDNFQSRRPNTSFCFLDIRSPGLGDTAMYLCATSRDLTSGRVGRETQYFGPGTRLLVL.

The chain is built from TRBV4-3 and TRBJ2-2; possible D gene TRBD1, 6 bases. Germline V lookup: CDR1 LGHNA, CDR2 YSLEER. V was trimmed by 2 bases and J by 4 bases, leaving 11 bases between them. This CDR3 region has 15 residues. CDR3 sequence reads: CASSQRGTSTGELFF. Written as DNA, the CDR3 is TGCGCCAGCAGCCAAAGGGGGACCTCCACCGGGGAGCTGTTTTTT.

The chain recombines TRBV29-1 with TRBJ2-5; D unresolved. V was cut by 2 bases and J by 5 bases, with 15 bases left in between. The CDR3 contains 14 residues. Germline values: CDR1 SQVTM, CDR2 ANQGSEA. CDR3 nucleotide sequence: TGCAGCGTTGAACTGGGAACAGTCCGTGAGACCCAGTACTTC. Protein: CSVELGTVRETQYF.

This sequence joins TRBV13 and TRBJ2-1, with 7 bases lining up with TRBD2. The CDR3 runs 12 residues. Germline CDR1 is PRHDT and CDR2 is FYEKMQ (reference sequence). Germline trimming cut 5 bases from V and 9 bases from J; bases unmatched to any gene: 4. The DNA of the CDR3 is TGTGCCAGCAGCCTGGGGGGGACTGAGCAGTTCTTC. This codes for CASSLGGTEQFF.

Only one count was recorded for this clonotype. This rearrangement joins TRBV7-9 to TRBJ1-2, with 7 bases that match TRBD1. Looked up from germline, CDR1 is SEHNR and CDR2 is FQNEAQ (reference sequence). V gave up 1 base and J gave up 4 bases; unmatched junction bases: 9. This CDR3 has 16 residues. CDR3 residues: CASSLGGDREAYGYTF. Here the CDR3 DNA reads TGTGCCAGCAGCTTAGGGGGGGACAGAGAGGCCTATGGCTACACCTTC.

The chain has TRBV4-1 and TRBJ2-7; 9 positions agree with TRBD2. The CDR3 is 15 amino acids. The germline V gene has CDR1 MGHRA and CDR2 YSYEKL. The trim removed 3 bases at V and 1 base at J, leaving 4 bases unmatched. The CDR3 is CASSQQTSGSYEQYF. CDR3 nucleotide sequence: TGCGCCAGCAGCCAGCAGACTAGCGGTTCCTACGAGCAGTACTTC.

The V and J genes are TRBV4-1 and TRBJ2-5; 11 bases agree with TRBD2. The junction had 4 bases not matched to a gene; V was cut back by 4 bases and J by 0 bases. Germline values: CDR1 MGHRA, CDR2 YSYEKL. This CDR3 contains 16 residues. This CDR3 is CASSRRLAGYQETQYF. As DNA, the CDR3 is TGCGCCAGCAGCCGGAGACTAGCGGGGTACCAAGAGACCCAGTACTTC.

The V gene is TRBV10-3, the J gene TRBJ2-3; 9 positions match TRBD2. This CDR3 region has 13 residues. Germline trimming cut 11 bases from V and 0 bases from J; bases unmatched to any gene: 3. Germline V CDR1 and CDR2: ENHRY, SYGVKD. CDR3 coding DNA: TGTGCCCATAGCGGGAGCAGCACAGATACGCAGTATTTT. Translation gives CAHSGSSTDTQYF.

This chain joins TRBV20-1 and TRBJ2-1, with 7 bases matching TRBD1. In germline, CDR1 is DFQATT, CDR2 SNEGSKA (reference sequence). V shed 7 bases and J 1 base; nucleotides not matched to a gene: 4. This CDR3 is built from 13 residues. In DNA form, the CDR3 reads TGCAGTGTTGGGACAGAGTCCTACAATGAGCAGTTCTTC. Protein: CSVGTESYNEQFF.